Listed below are T cell receptor beta chains from one sample, sequenced in a study of T-cell memory formation after mild COVID-19. MiXCR, applied by TCRdb to the 5' RACE reads, yields one record per CDR3 protein. The table records approximately 400,000 distinct CDR3 sequences, approximately 24% of them present only once. Specimen: PBMCs or a T cell subset sorted from them (not recorded which). These receptors were obtained from an adult woman who had mild COVID-19 (a few samples of this study predate the infection). Cell type and time point are not known. Each CDR3 is given with its conserved first and last residue. D genes are given only for firm matches. Clone size is given for some rows only: seen once, a few or many times, or a class if the clone is expanded.

j_gene | len | d_gene | abundance | v_gene | CDR3nt | CDR3aa
TRBJ2-7 | 16 | - | few | TRBV4-1 | TGCGCCAGCAGCCAAGATCAAAAAGGAGGGTTCTACGAGCAGTACTTC | CASSQDQKGGFYEQYF
TRBJ2-5 | 14 | TRBD2 | - | TRBV24-1 | TGTGCCACCAGCGGTAAGGGAGGGGAAGAGACCCAGTACTTC | CATSGKGGEETQYF
TRBJ2-1 | 13 | - | - | TRBV9 | TGTGCCAGCAGCCCGGACCCCGTTAGCGAGCAGTTCTTC | CASSPDPVSEQFF
TRBJ2-7 | 13 | - | - | TRBV5-1 | TGCGCCAGCGCAGTGAGGGATTACTACGAGCAGTACTTC | CASAVRDYYEQYF
TRBJ2-5 | 15 | - | - | TRBV5-1 | TGCGCCAGCAGCCACAATGGAGGGACTGGGCAGACCCAGTACTTC | CASSHNGGTGQTQYF
TRBJ2-3 | 14 | TRBD1 | - | TRBV5-4 | TGTGCCAGCAGGCAGGACAGGGGCGCAGATACGCAGTATTTT | CASRQDRGADTQYF
TRBJ1-4 | 15 | - | few | TRBV5-1 | TGCGCCAGCAGTGACGTCGGGGGAAAGTCTGAAAAACTGTTTTTT | CASSDVGGKSEKLFF
TRBJ1-5 | 15 | - | - | TRBV5-1 | TGCGCCAGCAGCCTGGGGGATACCGTTAATCAGCCCCAGCATTTT | CASSLGDTVNQPQHF
TRBJ1-5 | 15 | - | - | TRBV12-3/TRBV12-4 | TGTGCCAGCACCACGTCGGGGTTGAGCAATCAGCCCCAGCATTTT | CASTTSGLSNQPQHF
TRBJ2-7 | 14 | - | - | TRBV7-9 | TGTGCCAGCAGCTTTACTAGCAGCCCCTACGAGCAGTACTTC | CASSFTSSPYEQYF
TRBJ2-1 | 13 | TRBD2 | - | TRBV28 | TGTGCCGGCGGGAGAAGAACCTACAATGAGCAGTTCTTC | CAGGRRTYNEQFF
TRBJ1-4 | 15 | - | - | TRBV9 | TGTGCCAGCAGCGCCGACGGACGAGGGGGTGAAAAACTGTTTTTT | CASSADGRGGEKLFF
TRBJ2-2 | 15 | - | - | TRBV3-1 | TGTGCCAGCAGCCAAGCACAGGGTGGAGCCGGGGAGCTGTTTTTT | CASSQAQGGAGELFF
TRBJ2-1 | 15 | - | once | TRBV5-1 | TGCGCCAGCAGCTCCCGTGTAGCGGACTACAATGAGCAGTTCTTC | CASSSRVADYNEQFF
TRBJ2-5 | 12 | - | - | TRBV12-3/TRBV12-4 | TGTGCCAGCAGTTTACGACTATCAACCCAGTACTTC | CASSLRLSTQYF
TRBJ1-6 | 15 | - | - | TRBV7-8 | TGTGCCAGCAGCTTCGAGGTTGGCTATAATTCACCCCTCCACTTT | CASSFEVGYNSPLHF
TRBJ2-1 | 15 | - | - | TRBV6-5 | TGTGCCAGCAGTTACACTGGGACTCCCAGGAATGAGCAGTTCTTC | CASSYTGTPRNEQFF
TRBJ2-3 | 19 | TRBD2 | many | TRBV7-2 | TGTGCCAGCAGCCGACCCAGGGATCGACTAGCTGACTTGACAGATACGCAGTATTTT | CASSRPRDRLADLTDTQYF
TRBJ2-3 | 15 | TRBD2 | - | TRBV9 | TGTGCCAGCAGCGTGGGACTAGCGGGGGCCGATACGCAGTATTTT | CASSVGLAGADTQYF
TRBJ2-1 | 15 | TRBD2 | few | TRBV7-9 | TGTGCCAGCAGCTCAGCGGGGGGGCTAGGGAATGAGCAGTTCTTC | CASSSAGGLGNEQFF
TRBJ2-7 | 15 | - | - | TRBV7-2 | TGTGCCAGCAGCTTTGAGGCAGGGTGGACCTACGAGCAGTACTTC | CASSFEAGWTYEQYF
TRBJ2-3 | 15 | TRBD2 | - | TRBV20-1 | TGCAGTGCTAGAGATGCCGGGAGGGAAACAGATACGCAGTATTTT | CSARDAGRETDTQYF
TRBJ2-2 | 13 | - | - | TRBV7-6 | TGTGCCAGCAGCTCCAGACTAGCCGGGGAGCTGTTTTTT | CASSSRLAGELFF
TRBJ2-7 | 15 | TRBD2 | few | TRBV27 | TGTGCCAGCAGGAAGAGAAAGCGGGAGAGCTACGAGCAGTACTTC | CASRKRKRESYEQYF
TRBJ2-1 | 15 | - | - | TRBV11-3 | TGTGCCAGCAGCGGGAGGAGGGACCTCTACAGAGAGCAGTTCTTC | CASSGRRDLYREQFF
TRBJ2-1 | 13 | TRBD1 | - | TRBV24-1 | TGTGCCACCAGTGATTTGGACAGGGGCGAGCAGTTCTTC | CATSDLDRGEQFF
TRBJ1-2 | 15 | - | - | TRBV29-1 | TGCAGCTCCGAGGGCGACAGAAAACTTAACTATGGCTACACCTTC | CSSEGDRKLNYGYTF
TRBJ2-3 | 15 | - | - | TRBV7-9 | TGTGCCAGCAGCTCACTGAGGGGTTCGCAAGATACGCAGTATTTT | CASSSLRGSQDTQYF
TRBJ2-1 | 13 | - | - | TRBV20-1 | TGCAGTGCTAAAGGGAGCACCTACAATGAGCAGTTCTTC | CSAKGSTYNEQFF
TRBJ2-7 | 16 | TRBD2 | few | TRBV20-1 | TGCAGTGCTACCGGGACTAGCGGGACCTTCACCTACGAGCAGTACTTC | CSATGTSGTFTYEQYF
TRBJ1-2 | 11 | - | many | TRBV3-1 | TGTGCCAGCAGCCAGGGCGATGGCTACACCTTC | CASSQGDGYTF
TRBJ2-7 | 15 | TRBD2 | - | TRBV18 | TGTGCCAGCTCACGGGAGGGACTAGCAGCTGGCGAGCAGTACTTC | CASSREGLAAGEQYF
TRBJ2-7 | 15 | - | - | TRBV14 | TGTGCCAGCAGCCTCGCAGCGGGGAGGGGGTACGAGCAGTACTTC | CASSLAAGRGYEQYF